The rows below give T cell receptor beta chains drawn from one sample of a study of shared clonotypes between healthy human individuals. TCRdb's table, derived via immunoSEQ multiplex PCR, lists solely in-frame clones and lacks some. In the table there are about 700,000 clones, roughly 94% of which are singletons. The sequenced sample was naive CD8+ T cells sorted from blood. All receptors come from a man under 40 in good health. The CDR3 runs from the conserved cysteine through the conserved F or W.

V gene	J gene	CDR3 protein
TRBV2	TRBJ2-3	CASKVAGGRTDTQYF
TRBV14	TRBJ1-1	CASSQDRGGIGNTEAFF
TRBV4-3	TRBJ2-7	CASSQTAGTTYEQYF
TRBV14	TRBJ1-2	CASSQEPTTGRNGYTF
TRBV9	TRBJ2-2	CASSAHRGRLTNTGELFF
TRBV28	TRBJ1-2	CASSLQGAYTF
TRBV5-6	TRBJ2-7	CASSLAGGGSYEQYF
TRBV4-3	TRBJ1-1	CASSQARQGLTEAFF
TRBV7-9	TRBJ1-1	CASRRPGQATLNTEAFF
TRBV29-1	TRBJ2-7	CSAGGGDVPLEQYF
TRBV2	TRBJ1-4	CATLGTTNVEANEKLFF
TRBV29-1	TRBJ2-7	CSVEFGPTYEQYF
TRBV9	TRBJ2-7	CASSQGGLPYEQYF
TRBV6-5	TRBJ1-4	CASSYTTGATNEKLFF
TRBV7-9	TRBJ2-5	CASSQDGAGGQETQYF
TRBV4-2	TRBJ2-4	CASSQDPSGRAKNIQYF
TRBV6-5	TRBJ1-5	CASSSGTRAGDQPQHF
TRBV4-3	TRBJ2-7	CASSPGLAGVYEQYF